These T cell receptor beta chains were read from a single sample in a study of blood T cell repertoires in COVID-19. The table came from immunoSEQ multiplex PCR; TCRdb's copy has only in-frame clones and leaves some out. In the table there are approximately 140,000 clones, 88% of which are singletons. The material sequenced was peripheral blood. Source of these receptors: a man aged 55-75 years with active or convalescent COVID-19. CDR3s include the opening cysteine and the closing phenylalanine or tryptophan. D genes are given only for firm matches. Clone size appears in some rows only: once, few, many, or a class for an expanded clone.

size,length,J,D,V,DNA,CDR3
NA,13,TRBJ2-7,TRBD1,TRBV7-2,TGTGCCAGCAGCCGGACAGGGGACTACGAGCAGTACTTC,CASSRTGDYEQYF
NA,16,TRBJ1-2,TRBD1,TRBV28,TGTGCCAGCAGTTTCCCCGTGGGGACAGGGCGATATGGCTACACCTTC,CASSFPVGTGRYGYTF
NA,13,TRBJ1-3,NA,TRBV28,TGTGCCAGCAGTCAGGGGCCTGGAAACACCATATATTTT,CASSQGPGNTIYF
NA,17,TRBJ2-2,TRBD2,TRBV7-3,TGTGCCAGCAGAAAAGGGACTAGCGGGCTGAACACCGGGGAGCTGTTTTTT,CASRKGTSGLNTGELFF
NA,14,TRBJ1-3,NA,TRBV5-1,TGCGCCAGCAGAACAGGGTCCTCTGGAAACACCATATATTTT,CASRTGSSGNTIYF
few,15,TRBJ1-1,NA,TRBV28,TGTGCCAGCAGCCTAGGGTATAGCAGGGGCACTGAAGCTTTCTTT,CASSLGYSRGTEAFF
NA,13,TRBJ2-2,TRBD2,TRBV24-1,TGTGCCACCAACCAGCGGGAGAACGGGGAGCTGTTTTTT,CATNQRENGELFF
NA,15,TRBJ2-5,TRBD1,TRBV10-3,TGTGCCATCGGAAGAACAGGGGTCGACGGAGAGACCCAGTACTTC,CAIGRTGVDGETQYF
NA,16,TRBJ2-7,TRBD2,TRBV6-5,TGTGCCAGCAGTTACTGGGCTAGCGGGAGCTCCTACGAGCAGTACTTC,CASSYWASGSSYEQYF
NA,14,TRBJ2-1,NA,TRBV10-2,TGCGCCAGCAGGGAACGTGCAGGGAACAATGAGCAGTTCTTC,CASRERAGNNEQFF
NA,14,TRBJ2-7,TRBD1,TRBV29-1,TGCAGCGTTTCGGACAGGGGGTTATCCTACGAGCAGTACTTC,CSVSDRGLSYEQYF
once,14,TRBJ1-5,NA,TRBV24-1,TGTGCCACCAGTGATCAAGGGGTAGGACAGCCCCAGCATTTT,CATSDQGVGQPQHF
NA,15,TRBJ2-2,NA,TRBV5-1,TGCGCCAGCAGCTTGCGACGGGTGAACACCGGGGAGCTGTTTTTT,CASSLRRVNTGELFF
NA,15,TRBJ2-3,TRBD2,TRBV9,TGTGCCAGCAGCGTTCTCCGGGAGGGCCGAAATACGCAGTATTTT,CASSVLREGRNTQYF
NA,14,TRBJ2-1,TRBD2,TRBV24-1,TGTGCCACCCGGCGACTAGCGGGGTGGGATGAGCAGTTCTTC,CATRRLAGWDEQFF
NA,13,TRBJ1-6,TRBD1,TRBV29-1,TGCAGCGTAGGGACAGCCTATAATTCACCCCTCCACTTT,CSVGTAYNSPLHF
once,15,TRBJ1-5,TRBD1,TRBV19,TGTGCCAGCCATAAACTTGGACAGGGGGCAGAGCCCCAGCATTTT,CASHKLGQGAEPQHF
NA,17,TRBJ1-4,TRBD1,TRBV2,TGTGCCAGCAGTGGGGACAGGGCCGGGATAACTAATGAAAAACTGTTTTTT,CASSGDRAGITNEKLFF
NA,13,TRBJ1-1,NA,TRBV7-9,TGTGCCAGCAGTCCCAGTTGGAACACTGAAGCTTTCTTT,CASSPSWNTEAFF
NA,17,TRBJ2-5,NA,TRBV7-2,TGTGCCAGCAGCTTAGCGCCGACGGGCGGGTACCAAGAGACCCAGTACTTC,CASSLAPTGGYQETQYF
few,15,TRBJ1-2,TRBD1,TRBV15,TGTGCCACCAGCAGAGTTGGGACAGTCAACTATGGCTACACCTTC,CATSRVGTVNYGYTF
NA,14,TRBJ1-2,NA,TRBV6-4,TGTGCCAGCAGTGACTCGATCAGGGCCTATGGCTACACCTTC,CASSDSIRAYGYTF
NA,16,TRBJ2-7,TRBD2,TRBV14,TGTGCCAGCAGCCAAGATGGCACGGGAGGCCTGAGGGAGCAGTACTTC,CASSQDGTGGLREQYF
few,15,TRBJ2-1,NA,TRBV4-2,TGTGCCAGCAGCCAAGGTGGGGTTACTAGTTCAGGGCAGTTCTTC,CASSQGGVTSSGQFF
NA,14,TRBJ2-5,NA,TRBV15,TGTGCCACCAGCAGGGCACAGGTGGTGGAGACCCAGTACTTC,CATSRAQVVETQYF
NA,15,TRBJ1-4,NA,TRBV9,TGTGCCAGCAGCGCCTTCGGGGGGGCCCATGAAAAACTGTTTTTT,CASSAFGGAHEKLFF
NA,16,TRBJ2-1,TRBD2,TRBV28,TGTGCCAGCAGTCCCCCAGCGGGAGGGCCTCTGAATGAGCAGTTCTTC,CASSPPAGGPLNEQFF
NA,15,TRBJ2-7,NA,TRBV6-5,TGTGCCAGCAGTTACTTGGGACGGGGGAATTACGAGCAGTACTTC,CASSYLGRGNYEQYF
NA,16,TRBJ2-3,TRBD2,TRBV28,TGTGCCAGCAGTTTGGTGGTAGCGGGAGTATCAGATACGCAGTATTTT,CASSLVVAGVSDTQYF
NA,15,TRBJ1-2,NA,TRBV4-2,TGTGCCAGCAGCCAAGGTATTTCTATTAACTATGGCTACACCTTC,CASSQGISINYGYTF
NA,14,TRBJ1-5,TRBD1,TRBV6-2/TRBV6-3,TGTGCCAGCAGTTACGGGACAGTAAATCAGCCCCAGCATTTT,CASSYGTVNQPQHF